The 22 T cell receptor beta chains below were found in one sample sequenced in a study of shared clonotypes between healthy human individuals (dated by TCRdb to 2019 to 2021). Receptor libraries were prepared by the immunoSEQ multiplex PCR assay. TCRdb carries this immuneACCESS record with in-frame sequences only. Its versions omit some clonotypes, under half of them owing to an unresolved V gene in the studies checked, with the rest unexplained. Here the sample has roughly 2.5 million clones; around 90% occur a single time. The leading ten clones occupy roughly 0.15% of the sample. Specimen: naive CD4+ T cells sorted from blood. Sample cell subset or site, as interpreted from the label and publication: CD45RA+ positively selected. The receptors were sampled from a man aged 18 to 30 in good health.

The chain couples TRBV7-2 to TRBJ1-1; TRBD1 is a possible D gene (5 bases). The germline CDR1 and CDR2 sequences are SGHTA and FQGNSA. V lost 3 bases, J lost 1 base, and 12 bases lay in between. The CDR3 sequence is 15 residues long. CDR3 DNA sequence: TGTGCCAGCAGCTTGGGGCAGGTCAAGAACACTGAAGCTTTCTTT. Protein sequence: CASSLGQVKNTEAFF.

About this clone itself: This same CDR3 is encoded by further DNA sequences in the sample. The rearrangement joins TRBV11-2 to TRBJ2-3; unclear D gene. The CDR3 totals 14 residues. Deletions cut 2 bases from V and 2 bases from J, with 8 bases between. Per the germline V gene, CDR1 is SGHAT and CDR2 is FQNNGV. The CDR3 DNA reads TGTGCCAGCAGCTTAAATAGAAACACAGATACGCAGTATTTT. Its protein product is CASSLNRNTDTQYF.

The chain carries TRBV5-1 and TRBJ2-7, with TRBD1 matching over 7 bases. V shed 1 base, J shed 2 bases, and the junction held 9 bases outside the gene matches. The CDR3 covers 16 residues. Germline CDR1 reads SGHRS; CDR2 reads YFSETQ. The CDR3 loop reads CASSLSSGTVTYEQYF. DNA for the CDR3: TGCGCCAGCAGCTTGTCCTCCGGGACAGTCACCTACGAGCAGTACTTC.

J is TRBJ2-7 and V is TRBV18, with D perhaps TRBD1 (5 bases). V gave up 6 bases and J gave up 5 bases, with 14 bases separating them. Germline V gives CDR1 KGHSH, CDR2 LQKENI. The CDR3 runs 13 residues. Here the CDR3 reads CASSTREFNEQYF. CDR3 nucleotides: TGTGCCAGCTCTACCAGGGAATTCAACGAGCAGTACTTC.

This clone was found a few times. Other DNA sequences from this sample encode an identical CDR3 as well. V usage is TRBV27 and J usage is TRBJ2-7; the match to TRBD2 covers 7 bases. V lost 5 bases, J lost 4 bases, and 8 bases stayed unmatched. This CDR3 is 14 amino acids long. The germline gives CDR1 MNHEY, CDR2 SMNVEV (reference sequence). CDR3 amino acids: CASSLNGGSYEQYF. In DNA form, the CDR3 reads TGTGCCAGCAGTCTCAACGGGGGGTCTTACGAGCAGTACTTC.

This clone was seen only a few times. The chain is built from TRBV19 and TRBJ1-1; D is perhaps TRBD1 (6 bases). This CDR3 has 15 residues. Per germline, CDR1 LNHDA and CDR2 SQIVND (reference sequence). V lost 1 base and J lost 5, with 14 bases in between. In nucleotides, the CDR3 is TGTGCCAGTAGTATAGCCCACAGGGTGGAAACTGAAGCTTTCTTT. Amino acids: CASSIAHRVETEAFF.

V is TRBV27 and J is TRBJ2-2; D call uncertain. CDR3 length: 15 amino acids. Trimming stripped 9 bases from V and 0 bases from J, with 14 bases between. Germline V gives CDR1 MNHEY, CDR2 SMNVEV (reference sequence). The CDR3 spells CASTNERPNTGELFF. The CDR3 bases are TGTGCCAGTACTAACGAGAGGCCGAACACCGGGGAGCTGTTTTTT.

The gene calls are TRBV7-2 and TRBJ2-7; D is perhaps TRBD1 (6 bases). Germline loops: CDR1 SGHTA, CDR2 FQGNSA. The CDR3 is 17 amino acids. The V end was cut by 1 base, the J end by 2 bases, with 18 bases between. CDR3 sequence (DNA): TGTGCCAGCAGCTTAGGCTTCTCACCGGGGACACCCTACGAGCAGTACTTC. Its translation is CASSLGFSPGTPYEQYF.

There are a few counts of this clone. The chain recombines TRBV7-9 with TRBJ2-2; D ambiguous. Germline assignment: CDR1 SEHNR and CDR2 FQNEAQ (reference sequence). The CDR3 runs to 15 residues. Trimming removed 3 bases at V and 0 bases at J, with 8 bases between. The CDR3 sequence is CASSLLQPNTGELFF. CDR3 in DNA: TGTGCCAGCAGCTTGCTGCAGCCGAACACCGGGGAGCTGTTTTTT.

The genes are TRBV10-1 and TRBJ2-7; D gene unclear. The V gene's germline CDR1 is WNHNN and CDR2 SYGVQD (reference sequence). The CDR3 is 14 residues long. V shed 3 bases and J shed 2 bases, with 11 bases lying between them. This CDR3 reads CASSDNLVPYEQYF. In nucleotides, the CDR3 is TGCGCCAGCAGTGACAACCTAGTCCCCTACGAGCAGTACTTC.

This chain joins TRBV2 and TRBJ2-2, with 8 bases aligning to TRBD1. Germline V gene data show CDR1 as SNHLY and CDR2 as FYNNEI. CDR3 length: 16 residues. J gave up 5 bases and V 4 bases, and 9 bases lay outside the gene matches. Written as DNA, the CDR3 is TGTGCCAGCAGTGGGTCAGGGGGCGCGGAAACCGGGGAGCTGTTTTTT. It is translated as CASSGSGGAETGELFF.

This clone was recorded a few times. V is TRBV12-5 and J is TRBJ2-2, with D perhaps matching TRBD2 (6 bases). Per the germline V gene, CDR1 is LGHNT and CDR2 is FRNRAP. V was cut by 2 bases and J by 4 bases, with 8 bases left in between. This CDR3 contains 14 residues. CDR3 amino acids: CASGLYGGTGELFF. Here the CDR3 DNA reads TGTGCTAGTGGTTTGTACGGGGGCACCGGGGAGCTGTTTTTT.

The J gene is TRBJ1-1, the V gene TRBV28; D possibly corresponds to TRBD1 (5 bases). The ends were cut back, 7 bases at V and 0 bases at J, with 15 bases in the middle. Germline CDR1 is MDHEN and CDR2 is SYDVKM. This CDR3 region has 15 residues. The CDR3 loop reads CASTTGGTLNTEAFF. The CDR3, as DNA: TGTGCCAGCACTACGGGGGGGACCCTGAACACTGAAGCTTTCTTT.

This rearrangement joins TRBV10-1 to TRBJ2-1; 10 bases align to TRBD2. Germline trimming cut 4 bases from V and 8 bases from J; bases unmatched to any gene: 5. This CDR3 is built from 14 residues. CDR1 and CDR2 (germline): WNHNN, SYGVQD (reference sequence). CDR3 in amino acids: CASSGGLAIDEQFF. The CDR3 DNA reads TGCGCCAGCAGTGGGGGACTAGCGATCGATGAGCAGTTCTTC.

This chain joins TRBV4-1 and TRBJ2-3, with D possibly being TRBD2 (6 bases). CDR3 length: 17 amino acids. Germline V lookup: CDR1 MGHRA, CDR2 YSYEKL. V lost 0 bases, J lost 2 bases, and 15 bases lay in between. This CDR3 is CASSQEVAAFSTDTQYF. CDR3 nucleotide sequence: TGCGCCAGCAGCCAAGAGGTAGCGGCCTTCTCCACAGATACGCAGTATTTT.

In DNA form, the CDR3 reads TGTGCCAGCTCACTCCTCTCGACAGGGGGCGAGCAGTACTTC. Protein sequence: CASSLLSTGGEQYF. The chain is built from TRBV18 and TRBJ2-7, with 9 bases identical to TRBD1. The ends lost 4 bases at V and 6 bases at J; junction bases unmatched: 7. Germline V gene data show CDR1 as KGHSH and CDR2 as LQKENI. The CDR3 length is 14 residues.

This clone occurred once. Different DNA sequences within this sample yield the same CDR3. The chain employs TRBV6-5 and TRBJ2-2; no clear D. The CDR3 contains 15 residues. The germline CDR1 and CDR2 sequences are MNHEY and SVGAGI. Trimming cost V 2 bases and J 0 bases, with 7 bases left between them. CDR3 sequence: CASSYGTANTGELFF. The CDR3, as DNA: TGTGCCAGCAGTTACGGCACGGCGAACACCGGGGAGCTGTTTTTT.

The rearrangement links TRBV5-1 to TRBJ1-3; 7 nucleotides align to TRBD1. Trimming cost V 4 bases and J 2 bases; bases outside gene matches: 6. The germline CDR1 and CDR2 sequences are SGHRS and YFSETQ. This CDR3 has 15 amino acids. The DNA for the CDR3 is TGCGCCAGCAGCCCGGGACAGAAACCTGGAAACACCATATATTTT. Translation gives CASSPGQKPGNTIYF.

The chain has TRBV27 and TRBJ1-5; D is perhaps TRBD1 (6 bases). This CDR3 spans 16 amino acids. V shed 4 bases and J shed 0 bases, with 13 bases lying between them. Germline CDR1 and CDR2: MNHEY and SMNVEV (reference sequence). This chain's CDR3 is CASSSGQTISNQPQHF. CDR3 nucleotides: TGTGCCAGCAGTTCCGGACAGACAATTAGCAATCAGCCCCAGCATTTT.

The chain combines TRBV18 with TRBJ1-1; 7 bases map to TRBD1. Per the germline V gene, CDR1 is KGHSH and CDR2 is LQKENI. After removal of 3 bases from V and 1 base from J, the junction contained 8 bases not matched to a gene. The CDR3 has 16 amino acids. Written as DNA, the CDR3 is TGTGCCAGCTCACCCACCCGACAGGGACAGAACACTGAAGCTTTCTTT. It specifies CASSPTRQGQNTEAFF.

The chain joins TRBV7-2 to TRBJ2-3; D unresolved. The CDR3 extends over 15 amino acids. Deletions cut 7 bases from V and 0 bases from J, with 14 bases between. Germline CDR1 reads SGHTA; CDR2 reads FQGNSA. The CDR3 reads CASTLVGSSTDTQYF. The CDR3 nucleotides read TGTGCCAGCACCCTCGTGGGCTCTAGCACAGATACGCAGTATTTT. Drawing the rest from reference TRBV7-2 and TRBJ2-3, the complete variable domain is GAGVSQSPSNKVTEKGKDVELRCDPISGHTALYWYRQSLGQGLEFLIYFQGNSAPDKSGLPSDRFSAERTGGSVSTLTIQRTQQEDSAVYLCASTLVGSSTDTQYFGPGTRLTVL.

The rearrangement joins TRBV7-9 to TRBJ2-1; TRBD2 matches 7 bases. The CDR3 has 16 amino acids. Per germline, CDR1 SEHNR and CDR2 FQNEAQ (reference sequence). Unmatched junction bases numbered 12, after V lost 5 bases and J lost 5 bases. CDR3 coding DNA: TGTGCCAGCAGCATAAAGCGGGACCCGGAAAACAATGAGCAGTTCTTC. This translates into CASSIKRDPENNEQFF.